This passage covers 23 T cell receptor beta chains from one sample sequenced in a study of neurological immune-mediated disorders (dated by TCRdb to between 2019 and 2020). The library relied on 5' RACE. Sequencing instrument: Illumina HiSeq 2500. In TCRdb, the public reads were trimmed at Q25 with fastp and aligned with MiXCR, with productive beta chains retained. Duplicate CDR3 protein sequences are folded into a single record with the most common DNA and genes. This sample comprises roughly 65,000 distinct CDR3 sequences, roughly 5.6% of them detected only once. The ten largest clones take up approximately 5.1% of the sample. The sequenced sample was PBMCs. These TCRs come from a human donor with multiple sclerosis. The donor label of this sample is uncertain.

This clonotype was counted ten times or more. DNA of the CDR3: TGCGCCAGCAGCCCCCCGACGTCTAACTATGGCTACACCTTC. Translating it yields CASSPPTSNYGYTF. The rearrangement links TRBV5-1 to TRBJ1-2; D not resolved. V dropped 4 bases and J dropped 0 bases, with 10 bases sitting between them. The V gene's germline CDR1 is SGHRS and CDR2 YFSETQ. The CDR3 loop spans 14 amino acids.

This clonotype appeared a few times. The chain is built from TRBV15 and TRBJ2-7, with unresolved D. Germline V gene data show CDR1 as LNHNV and CDR2 as YYDKDF (reference sequence). Trimming shortened V by 0 bases and J by 0 bases, and 6 bases separated the two germline ends. CDR3 length: 14 amino acids. DNA of the CDR3: TGTGCCACCAGCAGAGAAGGTTCCTCCTACGAGCAGTACTTC. It is translated as CATSREGSSYEQYF. Together with reference TRBV15 and TRBJ2-7, the CDR3 gives the full variable domain: DAMVIQNPRYQVTQFGKPVTLSCSQTLNHNVMYWYQQKSSQAPKLLFHYYDKDFNNEADTPDNFQSRRPNTSFCFLDIRSPGLGDTAMYLCATSREGSSYEQYFGPGTRLTVT.

This clonotype appeared many times. The chain is built from TRBV5-1 and TRBJ2-3; the D is unclear. The CDR3 has 11 residues. V lost 4 bases and J lost 5, with 5 bases in between. Looked up from germline, CDR1 is SGHRS and CDR2 is YFSETQ. CDR3 region: CASSSGDTQYF. The CDR3 coding sequence is TGCGCCAGCAGCAGTGGAGATACGCAGTATTTT.

This clonotype was seen ten or more times. V usage is TRBV18 and J usage is TRBJ2-2, with a weak D call TRBD1 (6 bases). Germline lookup yields CDR1 KGHSH and CDR2 LQKENI. Trimming cost V 3 bases and J 9 bases, with 11 bases left between them. The CDR3 covers 13 residues. The CDR3 region has the DNA TGTGCCAGCTCACCCGCTACAGGGAGGGAGCTGTTTTTT. This encodes CASSPATGRELFF. Drawing the rest from reference TRBV18 and TRBJ2-2, the complete variable domain is NAGVMQNPRHLVRRRGQEARLRCSPMKGHSHVYWYRQLPEEGLKFMVYLQKENIIDESGMPKERFSAEFPKEGPSILRIQQVVRGDSAAYFCASSPATGRELFFGEGSRLTVL.

This clonotype was counted ten times or more. The rearrangement links TRBV5-1 to TRBJ1-1; D gene ambiguous. CDR3 size: 13 residues. Trimming cost V 2 bases and J 1 base, with 6 bases left between them. Germline V lookup: CDR1 SGHRS, CDR2 YFSETQ. The CDR3 region is CASSLRSNTEAFF. CDR3 nucleotide sequence: TGCGCCAGCAGCTTAAGATCGAACACTGAAGCTTTCTTT. Filled out from reference TRBV5-1 and TRBJ1-1, the complete variable domain reads KAGVTQTPRYLIKTRGQQVTLSCSPISGHRSVSWYQQTPGQGLQFLFEYFSETQRNKGNFPGRFSGRQFSNSRSEMNVSTLELGDSALYLCASSLRSNTEAFFGQGTRLTVV.

This clonotype was seen repeatedly, ten times or more. V is TRBV6-5 and J is TRBJ1-1, with a possible D match to TRBD1 (5 bases). Trimming left V 2 bases short and J 1 base short, with 8 bases between. Germline CDR1 reads MNHEY; CDR2 reads SVGAGI. The CDR3 extends over 14 amino acids. CDR3: CASSYGTGNTEAFF. The CDR3 nucleotides read TGTGCCAGCAGTTACGGGACGGGGAACACTGAAGCTTTCTTT.

This clonotype was seen at least ten times. The CDR3 DNA reads TGTGCCAGCAGTTTCGGAGGGTCCGTCAATGAGCAGTTCTTC. It yields the protein CASSFGGSVNEQFF. The chain has TRBV27 and TRBJ2-1; TRBD2 might be the D (6 bases). The CDR3 extends over 14 amino acids. Trimming took 3 bases from V and 6 from J, leaving 12 bases between them. The germline V gene encodes CDR1 MNHEY and CDR2 SMNVEV (reference sequence).

In this sample, this clonotype turned up many times. This chain joins TRBV28 and TRBJ1-2; 7 bases line up with TRBD1. Unmatched junction bases numbered 19, after V lost 4 bases and J lost 8 bases. CDR1 is MDHEN, CDR2 SYDVKM, per germline. The CDR3 has 17 amino acids. The CDR3 nucleotides are TGTGCCAGCAGTTCTGGGACAGCCATCATATCTTCCAGGGGCTACACCTTC. Its translation is CASSSGTAIISSRGYTF.

In this sample, this clonotype turned up many times. The V and J genes are TRBV27 and TRBJ1-2; tentative D call: TRBD1 (6 bases). CDR3 length: 15 residues. V was clipped by 3 bases and J by 4 bases, with 15 bases between them. The germline gives CDR1 MNHEY, CDR2 SMNVEV (reference sequence). The CDR3 loop is CASSFSPEGVYGYTF. The CDR3 DNA follows: TGTGCCAGCAGTTTCTCTCCCGAGGGGGTCTATGGCTACACCTTC.

In this sample, this clonotype turned up many times. J is TRBJ1-1 and V is TRBV11-2; D is undetermined. There are 13 residues in the CDR3. The V gene's germline CDR1 is SGHAT and CDR2 FQNNGV. Trimming removed 1 base from V and 10 bases from J, with 13 bases in between. The CDR3 sequence: CASSLGGWRRAFF. The CDR3 DNA sequence: TGTGCCAGCAGCTTAGGGGGTTGGCGTCGAGCTTTCTTT.

This clonotype was recorded many times. This CDR3 is CASSQYQGVMANSPLHF. DNA of the CDR3: TGCGCCAGCAGCCAATATCAGGGGGTTATGGCGAATTCACCCCTCCACTTT. This chain connects TRBV4-1 to TRBJ1-6; 7 bases fit TRBD1. This CDR3 is built from 17 residues. Germline V gene sequence: CDR1 MGHRA, CDR2 YSYEKL. Losses at the gene ends were 2 bases for V and 7 bases for J; bases not matched to a gene: 11.

There are many counts of this clonotype. CDR3 sequence (DNA): TGTGCCAGCAGCTTAGGGGGTATCGGCACAGATACGCAGTATTTT. It yields the protein CASSLGGIGTDTQYF. The chain employs TRBV11-2 and TRBJ2-3; D gene ambiguous. Germline CDR1 is SGHAT and CDR2 is FQNNGV. The CDR3 consists of 15 residues. Trimming left V 1 base short and J 1 base short, with 9 bases between.

This clonotype appeared many times. The chain joins TRBV5-1 to TRBJ2-5, with D possibly TRBD1 on 6 matching bases. Trimming took off 1 base at V and 0 bases at J, with 7 bases between the two ends. The CDR3 totals 14 residues. Germline CDR1 reads SGHRS; CDR2 reads YFSETQ. CDR3 nucleotide sequence: TGCGCCAGCAGCTTGCAGGGGAACCAAGAGACCCAGTACTTC. It codes for CASSLQGNQETQYF.

The sample holds many counts of this clonotype. A much more abundant neighbour one base away suggests this may be a read error. The genes are TRBV20-1 and TRBJ1-1; D remains unclear. V was trimmed by 1 base and J by 1 base, leaving 7 bases between them. The V gene's germline CDR1 is DFQATT and CDR2 SNEGSKA (reference sequence). The CDR3 spans 13 residues. The CDR3 coding sequence is TGCAGTGCTAGAGGGCAGTGGAACACTGAAGCTTTCTTT. It is translated as CSARGQWNTEAFF.

This clonotype was recorded many times. The genes are TRBV4-1 and TRBJ2-1; 10 bases are shared with TRBD2. This CDR3 is 15 amino acids long. In germline, CDR1 is MGHRA, CDR2 YSYEKL. The J segment lost 8 bases and the V segment lost 1 base, leaving 5 bases of the junction unmatched. CDR3 coding DNA: TGCGCCAGCAGCCAAGTGGGACTAGCGCGGGATGAGCAGTTCTTC. Amino acids: CASSQVGLARDEQFF.

Many counts were recorded for this clonotype. The chain couples TRBV5-1 to TRBJ1-3; D perhaps matches TRBD1 (6 bases). Between the trimmed V and J ends, which lost 4 bases and 4 bases, there was a span of 12 bases. This CDR3 is 14 amino acids long. Germline V gene data show CDR1 as SGHRS and CDR2 as YFSETQ. The CDR3, as DNA: TGCGCCAGCAGCAGAGGGGGAGACGGAAACACCATATATTTT. It codes for CASSRGGDGNTIYF.

This clonotype was seen ten or more times. The rearrangement joins TRBV5-1 to TRBJ1-1; weak D call: TRBD1 (6 bases). CDR3 length: 16 residues. Germline V CDR1 and CDR2: SGHRS, YFSETQ. Trimming removed 4 bases at V and 4 bases at J, with 20 bases between. The CDR3 region is CASSPRGRGVSTEAFF. The CDR3 DNA follows: TGCGCCAGCAGCCCCAGGGGACGCGGCGTTAGCACTGAAGCTTTCTTT.

The genes are TRBV20-1 and TRBJ2-7; D possibly matches TRBD1 or TRBD2 (5 bases each). Per germline, CDR1 DFQATT and CDR2 SNEGSKA (reference sequence). V was clipped by 3 bases and J by 2 bases, with 8 bases between them. The CDR3 totals 12 residues. The chain's CDR3 is CSASGATYEQYF. The CDR3 bases are TGCAGTGCTAGCGGGGCGACCTACGAGCAGTACTTC.

This clonotype has at least ten counts. The rearrangement links TRBV6-6 to TRBJ2-3; 11 nucleotides line up with TRBD1. CDR1 and CDR2 from the germline V gene are MNHNY and SVGAGI (reference sequence). The ends lost 6 bases at V and 6 bases at J; junction bases unmatched: 8. This CDR3 contains 15 residues. The CDR3 reads CASSRGQGGEDTQYF. The DNA of the CDR3 is TGTGCCAGCAGCCGGGGACAGGGGGGGGAGGATACGCAGTATTTT.

This clonotype was recorded many times. The V and J genes are TRBV5-1 and TRBJ1-1; the D is unclear. This CDR3 is built from 13 residues. V was pared by 4 bases and J by 6 bases, with 13 bases between. Germline V CDR1 and CDR2: SGHRS, YFSETQ. DNA of the CDR3: TGCGCCAGCAGCACGGGCCCCAACTCTGAAGCTTTCTTT. Amino acids: CASSTGPNSEAFF. Full variable domain (missing parts from reference TRBV5-1 and TRBJ1-1): KAGVTQTPRYLIKTRGQQVTLSCSPISGHRSVSWYQQTPGQGLQFLFEYFSETQRNKGNFPGRFSGRQFSNSRSEMNVSTLELGDSALYLCASSTGPNSEAFFGQGTRLTVV.

The table lists this clonotype with many counts. The V gene is TRBV5-1, the J gene TRBJ1-2; D remains ambiguous. The CDR3 extends over 14 amino acids. Germline CDR1 and CDR2: SGHRS and YFSETQ. V was trimmed by 7 bases and J by 3 bases, leaving 16 bases between them. DNA of the CDR3: TGCGCCAGCGGACCCGGAGTCGGGGACTATGGCTACACCTTC. Its protein is CASGPGVGDYGYTF. The variable domain in full, completed from reference TRBV5-1 and TRBJ1-2, reads KAGVTQTPRYLIKTRGQQVTLSCSPISGHRSVSWYQQTPGQGLQFLFEYFSETQRNKGNFPGRFSGRQFSNSRSEMNVSTLELGDSALYLCASGPGVGDYGYTFGSGTRLTVV.

This chain uses TRBV29-1 with TRBJ2-3; D perhaps matches TRBD2 (6 bases). The CDR3 has 14 amino acids. Trimming took 7 bases from V and 1 from J, leaving 15 bases between them. Germline V lookup: CDR1 SQVTM, CDR2 ANQGSEA. CDR3 nucleotide sequence: TGCAGCGCCACGGGGGTTGTCGGCACAGATACGCAGTATTTT. This translates into CSATGVVGTDTQYF.

This clonotype appeared many times. CDR3 residues: CASSQVQGPYEQYF. CDR3 coding DNA: TGCGCCAGCAGCCAAGTTCAGGGGCCCTACGAGCAGTACTTC. The rearrangement joins TRBV4-1 to TRBJ2-7; TRBD1 is a possible D gene (6 bases). The V gene lost 1 base and the J gene lost 2 bases, with 9 bases spanning the gap. CDR1 and CDR2 (germline): MGHRA, YSYEKL. This CDR3 contains 14 residues.